This entry features one T cell receptor (beta chain) sequence. This specimen belongs to a study of blood T cell repertoires in COVID-19. Study background: Italy, Spain and the United States were the sources of the convalescent and acute COVID-19 samples. From T cells, B-cell-depleted T cells, or PBMCs came the material, which was cDNA or gDNA.

Per the original methods: Amplification of reference gene primers provided the estimated nucleated cell counts. The table came from immunoSEQ multiplex PCR; TCRdb's copy has only in-frame clones and leaves some out. The V and J calls and clone size were taken over from that table, and D and trimming were inferred from the DNA. Among 150,000 to 190,000 clones listed, approximately 90% were seen once. This sequence was found in a woman in her sixties or seventies with acute or convalescent COVID-19. Sample: peripheral blood.

The CDR3 loop is CASSGRKAVNEQFF. The DNA of the CDR3 is TGTGCCAGCAGCGGCAGAAAAGCGGTCAATGAGCAGTTCTTC. The chain recombines TRBV7-2 with TRBJ2-1, with D perhaps matching TRBD2 (5 bases). The V gene's germline CDR1 is SGHTA and CDR2 FQGNSA. This CDR3 contains 14 residues. Trimming removed 5 bases from V and 6 bases from J, with 14 bases in between.